These 8 T cell receptor beta chains share one sample of origin, sequenced in a study of T cell clonotyping in hematopoietic cell transplantation. Clones were sequenced by immunoSEQ multiplex PCR, and TCRdb holds only the in-frame ones, with some missing. The table includes some 40,000 clones, roughly 94% detected once. What was sequenced was peripheral blood mononuclear cells. The receptor source for this set is a woman between 45 and 60 years old in good health. Some clones in this sample may be carry-over from other donors' samples.

This chain uses TRBV7-3 with TRBJ2-2, with D tentatively TRBD1 (5 bases). CDR1 SGHTA and CDR2 FQGTGA come from the germline V gene. This CDR3 is 13 amino acids long. Trimming removed 7 bases at V and 0 bases at J, with 6 bases between. The CDR3 bases are TGTGCCAGCAAACAGGCGAACACCGGGGAGCTGTTTTTT. Its protein product is CASKQANTGELFF.

The CDR3 DNA follows: TGTGCCAGCAGCCAAGTGGGGACGGGGGTCTACAATGAGCAGTTCTTC. This translates into CASSQVGTGVYNEQFF. This chain connects TRBV4-2 to TRBJ2-1; TRBD2 might be the D (6 bases). CDR3 length equals 16 residues. CDR1 is LGHNA and CDR2 is YNFKEQ in the germline V gene. V gave up 1 base and J gave up 3 bases, with 13 bases separating them.

This chain joins TRBV5-1 and TRBJ1-3; D remains unclear. V lost 5 bases and J lost 8, with 11 bases in between. This CDR3 comprises 12 residues. Germline assignment: CDR1 SGHRS and CDR2 YFSETQ. CDR3 DNA: TGCGCCAGCAGAGAATCGGCGGACACCATATATTTT. Encoded protein: CASRESADTIYF.

J is TRBJ1-5 and V is TRBV4-3, with D uncertain. The germline CDR1 and CDR2 sequences are LGHNA and YSLEER. The CDR3 contains 15 residues. V lost 1 base and J lost 7, with 14 bases in between. The CDR3 loop is CASSQGGLPGQPQHF. CDR3 DNA: TGCGCCAGCAGCCAAGGAGGGTTGCCGGGGCAGCCCCAGCATTTT.

This chain connects TRBV19 to TRBJ2-3; TRBD1 is a possible D gene (6 bases). This CDR3 contains 15 residues. V dropped 3 bases and J dropped 3 bases, with 13 bases sitting between them. The germline V gene encodes CDR1 LNHDA and CDR2 SQIVND (reference sequence). The CDR3 loop is CASSIPTGLTDTQYF. The CDR3 bases are TGTGCCAGTAGTATCCCAACAGGGCTGACAGATACGCAGTATTTT.

This rearrangement joins TRBV4-3 to TRBJ2-7, with 8 bases identical to TRBD1. The CDR3 spans 15 residues. V shed 3 bases and J 0 bases; nucleotides not matched to a gene: 4. The V gene's germline CDR1 is LGHNA and CDR2 YSLEER. The CDR3 here is CASSQGQDGSYEQYF. CDR3 coding DNA: TGCGCCAGCAGCCAGGGACAGGACGGCTCCTACGAGCAGTACTTC.

The chain combines TRBV5-8 with TRBJ1-2; the D gene is possibly TRBD1 (6 bases). Germline V gene lookup returns CDR1 SGHTS and CDR2 YDEGEE. This CDR3 has 12 residues. V lost 3 bases and J 7 bases, leaving 10 bases between the germline ends. Written as DNA, the CDR3 is TGTGCCAGCAGCTGGGGGGCTAGTGGCTACACCTTC. Amino acid sequence: CASSWGASGYTF.

V usage is TRBV7-2 and J usage is TRBJ2-3, with 12 nucleotides matching TRBD2. The CDR3 is made up of 17 amino acids. Germline CDR1 is SGHTA and CDR2 is FQGNSA. V gave up 4 bases and J gave up 0 bases; unmatched junction bases: 5. Here the CDR3 reads CASSSRTSGASTDTQYF. Here the CDR3 DNA reads TGTGCCAGCAGCTCCCGGACTAGCGGGGCTAGCACAGATACGCAGTATTTT.